This T cell receptor beta chain was observed in a study of blood T cell repertoires in COVID-19. Overall study: COVID-19 samples from acute and convalescent phases originated in the United States, Italy and Spain.

The CDR3 is 18 amino acids. The germline gives CDR1 PRHDT, CDR2 FYEKMQ (reference sequence). V lost 3 bases and J lost 1, with 19 bases in between. This clone came up once. Per the original data handling: Amplified reference gene primers provided the basis for estimating nucleated cell counts. The method was immunoSEQ multiplex PCR; TCRdb's version includes in-frame clones alone and lacks a portion of them. That table gives V, J and clone size, and the DNA gave D and trimming. Among roughly 81,000 clones listed, around nine tenths were seen once. What was sequenced was peripheral blood. The clonotype originates from a man in his 70s with active or convalescent COVID-19. V gene TRBV13 combines with J gene TRBJ2-1; possibly TRBD2 for D (7 bases). The CDR3 protein is CASSLYGSRGGSYNEQFF. As DNA, the CDR3 is TGTGCCAGCAGCTTGTACGGCTCCAGGGGAGGGTCCTACAATGAGCAGTTCTTC.